The following is a T cell receptor beta chain sequence with its context. Its recognized antigen is unknown. No much larger clonotype is one base removed from it; base qualities were not supplied. This record belongs to a study of blood T cell repertoires in COVID-19 (dated by TCRdb to the early 2020s). For the study in its entirety: Collaborator samples came from the United States, Italy and Spain and covered acute and convalescent phases of COVID-19. The dataset comprised deeply sampled blood TCRbeta repertoires from subjects exposed to, actively infected with, or recovered from COVID-19. Samples came from the ongoing ImmuneRACE study (first 160 participants) plus 1,254 subjects from 6 global collaborators. The prospective study material was composed of cDNA or gDNA derived from T cells, B-cell-depleted T cells, or PBMCs. A de-identified subject ID, COVID-19 status, age in years and sex were almost always included in the sample metadata. HLA class I and class II types, where available, came from metadata supplied by the sample provider rather than from assay-based typing. The repertoires were released in a freely available public database meant as a resource for research on the immune response to SARS-CoV-2. What the research found in general, with its limitations: The quantity of clinical and demographic metadata differed by source and by participant and was supplied without curation.

TCRbeta CDR3 regions were amplified from genomic DNA using the immunoSEQ Assay, a bias-controlled multiplex PCR. The original methods were these. Nucleated cell counts per sample were estimated from amplification of reference gene primers within the assay. Sequence reads were collapsed and filtered to measure the absolute abundance of every unique TCRbeta CDR3 rearrangement. Productive Simpson clonality was computed per sample as the square root of Simpson's diversity index over productive rearrangements. In its TCRdb copy, this immuneACCESS table keeps in-frame sequences only and misses some clones. Where compared with another copy, unresolved V genes explain less than half of these, and the others have no known cause. D and trimming come from the DNA, and the V and J calls and clone size come from that table. In this sample the table shows hundreds of thousands of clones, roughly 85% of which occur a single time. The ten top clones hold under 2.5% of the sample.

Participants in the prospective study were enrolled through a virtual design, were aged roughly 18 to 100 years, and lived in approximately 24 United States geographic areas. To assign participants to cohorts, the prospective study relied on clinical history that participants themselves reported in a screening survey and a study questionnaire. For ImmuneRACE Cohort 3, a participant was defined as recovered based on two consecutive negative NP/OP PCR tests, clearance by a healthcare professional, or resolution of symptoms. In the prospective study, whole blood, serum and a nasopharyngeal or oropharyngeal swab were collected from each participant by mobile phlebotomists. Additional blood draws and questionnaires over an approximately two-month period could optionally be provided by prospective study participants. Before DNA extraction, prospective study blood samples were shipped either frozen or at room temperature.

The germline V gene sets CDR1 to SGHAT and CDR2 to FQNNGV. Including cysteine and phenylalanine, the CDR3 has 14 amino acids. The entry retains the CDR3 DNA only, 42 bases that are in frame from base 1. From V the trimming removes 6 bases and from J it removes 0 bases, while the gene matches leave 5 bases of the junction unaccounted for. The TCR originated in a man under 40 who had recovered from COVID-19. The rearrangement joined TRBV11-2 to TRBJ2-7; 7 bases in between match TRBD1. Sequences were obtained from PBMCs or T cells enriched from blood (not recorded which). The base sequence is TGTGCCAGCAGATACCGACAGGGCTCCTACGAGCAGTACTTC. Its translation reads: CASRYRQGSYEQYF.